The 12 T cell receptor beta chains in this list originate from one sample, sequenced in a study of blood T cells in healthy people across ages. Using a J-beta primer mix together with a sample-barcoded 5' primer, a second PCR was run for 7 to 11 cycles. From the 5' RACE reads, TCRdb called clonotypes with MiXCR, one entry per CDR3 protein. The sample shows some 700,000 distinct CDR3 sequences, 22% of them seen only once. Material: blood. All receptors derive from an older man in good health.

The chain recombines TRBV5-1 with TRBJ2-5; TRBD1 agrees at 7 bases. Germline loops: CDR1 SGHRS, CDR2 YFSETQ. CDR3 length: 17 amino acids. V lost 4 bases to trimming and J lost 3 bases; unmatched junction nucleotides: 15. CDR3 amino acids: CASSEGAGSRTKETQYF. As DNA, the CDR3 is TGCGCCAGCAGCGAGGGGGCAGGGTCCCGAACCAAAGAGACCCAGTACTTC.

This chain uses TRBV6-4 with TRBJ2-1, with 9 bases fitting TRBD2. This CDR3 spans 16 amino acids. Losses at the gene ends were 3 bases for V and 7 bases for J; bases not matched to a gene: 10. Germline CDR1 and CDR2: MRHNA and SNTAGT. As DNA, the CDR3 is TGTGCCAGCAGTGATACGGTGCGGGGGGGTAGGAATGAGCAGTTCTTC. It encodes CASSDTVRGGRNEQFF.

This chain uses TRBV6-5 with TRBJ1-2, with TRBD1 matching 8 bases. Germline loops: CDR1 MNHEY, CDR2 SVGAGI. The CDR3 sequence is 14 residues long. With 5 bases clipped from V and 6 bases from J, the junction kept 8 bases outside the gene matches. This chain's CDR3 is CASSKDREMNGYTF. CDR3 coding DNA: TGTGCCAGCAGTAAGGACAGGGAAATGAATGGCTACACCTTC.

There are a few counts of this clonotype. The chain joins TRBV21-1 to TRBJ1-1; the table gives TRBD1 as D, unverified against the DNA. TRBV21-1 is shown as a pseudogene. This CDR3 comprises 14 residues. CDR3: CASSSPTGYTEAFF. The CDR3 coding sequence is TGTGCCAGCAGCAGCCCCACAGGTTACACTGAAGCTTTCTTT.

A single count supports this clonotype. This rearrangement joins TRBV20-1 to TRBJ2-5; 10 bases fit TRBD2. The J call is doubtful: the DNA matches TRBJ2-7 better. This CDR3 is built from 14 residues. Per the germline V gene, CDR1 is DFQATT and CDR2 is SNEGSKA (reference sequence). The chain's CDR3 is CSARGELAGYEQYF. The CDR3 DNA sequence: TGCAGTGCTAGAGGAGAACTAGCGGGGTACGAGCAGTACTTC.

In this sample, this clonotype turned up a few times. The chain recombines TRBV7-9 with TRBJ2-3; D is perhaps TRBD2 (6 bases). The V end lost 7 bases, the J end lost 0 bases, and 20 bases lay between the germline ends. The CDR3 spans 17 residues. Germline loops: CDR1 SEHNR, CDR2 FQNEAQ (reference sequence). CDR3 residues: CASNHRIADTSTDTQYF. CDR3 nucleotides: TGTGCCAGCAACCATCGTATAGCGGATACTAGCACAGATACGCAGTATTTT.

The rearrangement links TRBV25-1 to TRBJ2-1, with a possible D match to TRBD1 (6 bases). The CDR3 extends over 15 amino acids. Germline V gene sequence: CDR1 MGHDK, CDR2 SYGVNS. Trimming took 1 base from V and 4 from J, leaving 11 bases between them. The CDR3 DNA follows: TGTGCCAGCAGTGAATGGGGACACCTATACAATGAGCAGTTCTTC. Translated: CASSEWGHLYNEQFF.

The chain recombines TRBV5-1 with TRBJ1-5; possible D gene TRBD1, 6 bases. Germline values: CDR1 SGHRS, CDR2 YFSETQ. The CDR3 has 14 amino acids. Trimming left V 4 bases short and J 3 bases short, with 11 bases between. The DNA of the CDR3 is TGCGCCAGCAGCCGTGGACAGCCCAATCAGCCCCAGCATTTT. It specifies CASSRGQPNQPQHF.

The J gene is TRBJ1-4, the V gene TRBV7-8; D call uncertain. Germline loops: CDR1 SGHVS, CDR2 FQNEAQ. The CDR3 runs 14 residues. V lost 4 bases and J lost 4, with 10 bases in between. DNA for the CDR3: TGTGCCAGCAGCTCAAGGCTTCTTAATGAAAAACTGTTTTTT. Protein product: CASSSRLLNEKLFF.

This clonotype is a singleton in its sample. The chain links TRBV6-5 to TRBJ1-3; D not certain. Trimming shortened V by 2 bases and J by 0 bases, and 11 bases separated the two germline ends. The CDR3 is made up of 16 amino acids. Germline V lookup: CDR1 MNHEY, CDR2 SVGAGI. The CDR3 nucleotides read TGTGCCAGCAGTTACGGTGGGCGGTCCTCTGGAAACACCATATATTTT. This gives the protein CASSYGGRSSGNTIYF.

This chain connects TRBV29-1 to TRBJ2-7; tentatively, D is TRBD2 (6 bases). The DNA matches TRBJ2-1 better at its end, which makes the J call doubtful. Germline V lookup: CDR1 SQVTM, CDR2 ANQGSEA. The CDR3 runs 12 residues. The CDR3 DNA reads as TGCAGCGTTCAAATTCGAGGGAGGGAGCAGTTCTTC. It translates to CSVQIRGREQFF.

V is TRBV10-3 and J is TRBJ1-5, with 7 bases matching TRBD1. The germline V gene has CDR1 ENHRY and CDR2 SYGVKD. The CDR3 contains 15 residues. The V gene end was trimmed by 2 bases and the J gene end by 2 bases; junction bases not matched to a gene: 3. CDR3 loop: CAISETTGGNQPQHF. The CDR3 DNA is TGTGCCATCAGTGAGACCACAGGGGGCAATCAGCCCCAGCATTTT.